The 12 T cell receptor beta chains below come from one sample, sequenced in a study of blood T cell repertoires in COVID-19. Assay used: immunoSEQ multiplex PCR; TCRdb lists only in-frame clones, some missing. The sample includes 450,000 to 500,000 clones, around 85% of them seen just once. Sample: peripheral blood. Source of these receptors: a human donor in a cohort sampled during active COVID-19.

The V and J genes are TRBV11-3 and TRBJ2-3; the match to TRBD1 covers 9 bases. This CDR3 contains 16 residues. The germline CDR1 and CDR2 sequences are SGHNT and YENEEA. Trimming removed 1 base from V and 0 bases from J; junction bases left unmatched: 2. The CDR3 is CASSLGGTGSTDTQYF. As DNA, the CDR3 is TGTGCCAGCAGCTTAGGCGGGACAGGGAGCACAGATACGCAGTATTTT.

V is TRBV19 and J is TRBJ1-4; TRBD1 matches 10 bases. Germline assignment: CDR1 LNHDA and CDR2 SQIVND (reference sequence). J was trimmed by 6 bases and V by 6 bases; bases with no gene match: 4. The CDR3 consists of 14 residues. The CDR3 DNA sequence: TGTGCCAGTAGCTCCGGGACAGGGGATGAAAAACTGTTTTTT. Amino acid sequence: CASSSGTGDEKLFF.

Concerning this clone itself: This sample includes further DNA sequences coding for the same CDR3. This chain uses TRBV7-2 with TRBJ1-2; a possible D gene is TRBD1 (5 bases). Trimming stripped 2 bases from V and 4 bases from J, with 5 bases between. This CDR3 spans 12 amino acids. Germline CDR1 and CDR2: SGHTA and FQGNSA. The CDR3 DNA reads as TGTGCCAGCAGCTTAACAGGCTATGGCTACACCTTC. It is translated as CASSLTGYGYTF.

This clone has just one count. The rearrangement joins TRBV30 to TRBJ1-5; 11 bases map to TRBD1. Germline values: CDR1 GTSNPN, CDR2 SVGIG (reference sequence). This CDR3 comprises 13 residues. V lost 5 bases and J lost 6; bases outside the gene matches: 3. The CDR3 bases are TGTGCCTGGGGGACAGGGGGGGGTCAGCCCCAGCATTTT. Translating gives CAWGTGGGQPQHF.

The V call is TRBV4-1, the J call TRBJ2-1; 11 nucleotides line up with TRBD2. The CDR3 is 17 amino acids. The V gene's germline CDR1 is MGHRA and CDR2 YSYEKL. The J segment lost 7 bases and the V segment lost 1 base, leaving 9 bases of the junction unmatched. CDR3 nucleotides: TGCGCCAGCAGCCAAGCCCCTCTAGCGGGAGGCCCGAATGAGCAGTTCTTC. Encoded protein: CASSQAPLAGGPNEQFF.

The V gene is TRBV28, the J gene TRBJ1-4, with D tentatively TRBD1 (5 bases). V was pared by 2 bases and J by 8 bases, with 15 bases between. CDR3 size: 15 residues. Germline V CDR1 and CDR2: MDHEN, SYDVKM. The DNA for the CDR3 is TGTGCCAGCAGTTTAGGGTCGGGGGGTCGGGAAAAACTGTTTTTT. It encodes CASSLGSGGREKLFF.

The chain uses TRBV28 and TRBJ1-1; D uncertain. This CDR3 is 13 amino acids long. The germline V and J ends were trimmed by 9 bases and 4 bases, with 15 bases remaining between them. Germline values: CDR1 MDHEN, CDR2 SYDVKM. The CDR3 DNA sequence: TGTGCCAGTTACACGTCACCCCGCACTGAAGCTTTCTTT. Translated: CASYTSPRTEAFF.

This chain links TRBV29-1 with TRBJ2-1; 16 bases align to TRBD2. The CDR3 is 19 residues long. Germline CDR1 and CDR2: SQVTM and ANQGSEA. Unmatched junction bases numbered 15, after V lost 6 bases and J lost 4 bases. CDR3 amino acids: CSVALGTSGRVNQYNEQFF. The CDR3 DNA reads TGCAGCGTCGCTCTAGGGACTAGCGGGAGGGTAAACCAATACAATGAGCAGTTCTTC.

The chain uses TRBV9 and TRBJ2-3, with 7 bases aligning to TRBD1. CDR1 and CDR2 (germline): SGDLS, YYNGEE. V lost 0 bases, J lost 3 bases, and 4 bases stayed unmatched. The CDR3 runs to 15 residues. CDR3 residues: CASSVATGATDTQYF. The CDR3 bases are TGTGCCAGCAGCGTAGCAACAGGGGCAACAGATACGCAGTATTTT.

The chain links TRBV7-2 to TRBJ1-4; unclear D gene. V lost 2 bases and J 8 bases, leaving 9 bases between the germline ends. The CDR3 is 13 residues long. From germline, CDR1 is SGHTA and CDR2 FQGNSA. Here the CDR3 DNA reads TGTGCCAGCAGCTTAATCCGGGAGGAAAAACTGTTTTTT. It codes for CASSLIREEKLFF.

The V and J genes are TRBV5-1 and TRBJ2-1; D is possibly TRBD2 (5 bases). V was trimmed by 4 bases and J by 4 bases, leaving 9 bases between them. This CDR3 has 13 amino acids. Germline assignment: CDR1 SGHRS and CDR2 YFSETQ. Here the CDR3 reads CASSPDSYNEQFF. In nucleotides, the CDR3 is TGCGCCAGCAGCCCGGACTCTTACAATGAGCAGTTCTTC.

J is TRBJ2-7 and V is TRBV7-8; D might be TRBD1 (5 bases). Germline lookup yields CDR1 SGHVS and CDR2 FQNEAQ. The CDR3 is 15 amino acids. Trimming removed 2 bases at V and 3 bases at J, with 14 bases between. The CDR3: CASSLTRAYLYEQYF. CDR3 bases: TGTGCCAGCAGCTTAACCAGGGCCTACCTCTACGAGCAGTACTTC.